This TCR beta chain derives from a study of T cells in Graves' hyperthyroidism and ophthalmopathy. Study-wide background: Peripheral blood draws took place at initial diagnosis, ahead of any treatment.

TCR beta CDR3 region amplification was performed from RNA transcripts. HTBI primers were employed in a first-round RT-PCR of the TCR CDR3. TCRdb reanalysed the multiplex PCR reads using MiXCR and keeps one entry per CDR3 protein. The sample yields hundreds of thousands of distinct CDR3 sequences, about a sixth seen once. Overall study results and limits: In the analysis, a 13 V-J model separated ophthalmopathy from stable hyperthyroidism. The blood repertoire included most of the expanded thyroid clonotypes above 0.001.

The germline CDR1 and CDR2 sequences are MNHNS and SASEGT. V lost 0 bases, J lost 4 bases, and 3 bases lay in between. The CDR3 runs to 12 residues. Many counts were recorded for this clonotype. Its antigen remains unidentified. Extraction of PBMCs used roughly 9.3 ml of fresh peripheral blood. The sample comprised blood. The J gene is TRBJ1-2, the V gene TRBV6-1, with D uncertain. The receptor comes from a woman aged 35 to 49 with Graves' ophthalmopathy. CDR3 bases: TGTGCCAGCAGTGAAGCAGGCTATGGCTACACCTTC. Its protein is CASSEAGYGYTF.